These 27 T cell receptor beta chains share one sample of origin, sequenced in a study of blood T cell repertoires in COVID-19. Profiling relied on immunoSEQ multiplex PCR, and the TCRdb table lists in-frame clones only, not all of them. The sample holds some 110,000 clones, less than 85% seen once. The sequenced sample consisted of peripheral blood. The receptors were sampled from a woman aged 55-69 years with acute or convalescent COVID-19.

V and J are TRBV5-1 and TRBJ2-3; no clear D. Between the trimmed V and J ends, which lost 0 bases and 3 bases, there was a span of 11 bases. CDR3 length: 15 amino acids. Per germline, CDR1 SGHRS and CDR2 YFSETQ. The CDR3 loop is CASSLGGPRTDTQYF. The CDR3 DNA sequence: TGCGCCAGCAGCTTGGGCGGCCCTAGGACAGATACGCAGTATTTT.

J is TRBJ2-1 and V is TRBV5-1; 8 positions agree with TRBD2. The CDR3 loop spans 16 amino acids. J was trimmed by 3 bases and V by 4 bases; bases with no gene match: 9. CDR1 and CDR2 (germline): SGHRS, YFSETQ. The CDR3: CASSRQALAVYNEQFF. The CDR3 bases are TGCGCCAGCAGCAGGCAGGCACTAGCGGTCTACAATGAGCAGTTCTTC.

The chain recombines TRBV28 with TRBJ1-2; D unresolved. Germline-derived CDR1 and CDR2 are MDHEN and SYDVKM. The CDR3 is made up of 12 amino acids. The germline V and J ends were trimmed by 6 bases and 2 bases, with 7 bases remaining between them. CDR3 coding DNA: TGTGCCAGCAGCCCAGGAAACTATGGCTACACCTTC. It codes for CASSPGNYGYTF.

V gene TRBV10-3 combines with J gene TRBJ2-1; 13 bases line up with TRBD2. There are 17 residues in the CDR3. V trimming: 3 bases; J trimming: 6 bases; junction bases outside the gene matches: 8. The germline V gene has CDR1 ENHRY and CDR2 SYGVKD. The CDR3 coding sequence is TGTGCCATCAGTGAAAGGACTAGCGGGAGAGCGACCAATGAGCAGTTCTTC. This translates into CAISERTSGRATNEQFF.

The rearrangement joins TRBV7-8 to TRBJ2-3, with D possibly matching TRBD2 (6 bases). The CDR3 has 14 residues. The V end lost 4 bases, the J end lost 5 bases, and 13 bases lay between the germline ends. Germline CDR1 and CDR2: SGHVS and FQNEAQ. In DNA form, the CDR3 reads TGTGCCAGCAGCTCCCTAGGGCGGGGAGATACGCAGTATTTT. It yields the protein CASSSLGRGDTQYF.

This clone was counted a few times. The chain links TRBV6-5 to TRBJ1-4, with 7 bases aligning to TRBD1. With 10 bases clipped from V and 2 bases from J, the junction kept 13 bases outside the gene matches. This CDR3 spans 16 amino acids. CDR1 and CDR2 (germline): MNHEY, SVGAGI. CDR3 DNA: TGTGCCATAAGTTACTCCCCGGACAGGACTAATGAAAAACTGTTTTTT. This encodes CAISYSPDRTNEKLFF.

This chain links TRBV29-1 with TRBJ2-7; D unclear. The V end lost 4 bases, the J end lost 0 bases, and 7 bases lay between the germline ends. CDR1 is SQVTM, CDR2 ANQGSEA, per germline. This CDR3 has 12 amino acids. The CDR3 DNA reads TGCAGCGTTGGTGTCAGCTCCTACGAGCAGTACTTC. It yields the protein CSVGVSSYEQYF.

The rearrangement links TRBV2 to TRBJ1-2; 9 bases are shared with TRBD1. The CDR3 totals 15 residues. Germline CDR1 reads SNHLY; CDR2 reads FYNNEI. J gave up 0 bases and V 6 bases, and 5 bases lay outside the gene matches. This CDR3 is CASRGRQGANYGYTF. The CDR3 nucleotides read TGTGCCAGCAGGGGCCGACAGGGGGCTAACTATGGCTACACCTTC.

The chain employs TRBV5-1 and TRBJ2-2; maybe TRBD1 (5 bases). This CDR3 spans 14 amino acids. V lost 6 bases, J lost 6 bases, and 15 bases lay in between. Germline V lookup: CDR1 SGHRS, CDR2 YFSETQ. CDR3 nucleotides: TGCGCCAGCACCAGGAGCCAGGGCCCCGGGGAGCTGTTTTTT. Translated, it gives CASTRSQGPGELFF.

This clone was observed a handful of times. V gene TRBV5-4 combines with J gene TRBJ2-7; 15 bases match TRBD2. Germline lookup yields CDR1 SGHNT and CDR2 YYREEE (reference sequence). V was pared by 4 bases and J by 3 bases, with 8 bases of the junction left unmatched. The length of the CDR3 is 17 residues. The CDR3 coding sequence is TGTGCCAGCAGCCGGTCGGGACTAGCGGGAGGTTACTACGAGCAGTACTTC. Protein sequence: CASSRSGLAGGYYEQYF.

The V gene is TRBV5-1, the J gene TRBJ2-3, with 14 bases matching TRBD2. This CDR3 is built from 18 residues. With 0 bases clipped from V and 5 bases from J, the junction kept 8 bases outside the gene matches. Germline CDR1 reads SGHRS; CDR2 reads YFSETQ. The CDR3 loop reads CASSLEGTSGSVGDTQYF. CDR3 coding DNA: TGCGCCAGCAGCTTGGAGGGGACTAGCGGGAGCGTGGGAGATACGCAGTATTTT.

This rearrangement joins TRBV2 to TRBJ1-2; no firm D call. Trimming removed 4 bases from V and 4 bases from J, with 7 bases in between. This CDR3 spans 12 amino acids. Germline assignment: CDR1 SNHLY and CDR2 FYNNEI. The CDR3 reads CASSGGSYGYTF. CDR3 bases: TGTGCCAGCAGTGGCGGCAGCTATGGCTACACCTTC.

V is TRBV30 and J is TRBJ2-7; D ambiguous. This CDR3 region has 12 residues. V was trimmed by 0 bases and J by 5 bases, leaving 8 bases between them. Germline assignment: CDR1 GTSNPN and CDR2 SVGIG (reference sequence). The CDR3 DNA sequence: TGTGCCTGGAGTGTAAATCAGAACGAGCAGTACTTC. This translates into CAWSVNQNEQYF.

This clone was seen a single time. V and J are TRBV12-2 and TRBJ1-4; TRBD1 is the table's D call, not checked against the DNA. TRBV12-2 is shown as a pseudogene. The CDR3 runs to 11 residues. CDR3 sequence (DNA): TGTGCAAGTCGCGCCCGGGACAGGGAGTTTTTT. It specifies CASRARDREFF.

The chain recombines TRBV6-5 with TRBJ2-5; D gene uncertain. CDR1 and CDR2 from the germline V gene are MNHEY and SVGAGI. The CDR3 totals 11 residues. Trimming pared 7 bases from V and 2 bases from J, leaving 5 bases between. In nucleotides, the CDR3 is TGTGCCAGCATCCGTCAAGAGACCCAGTACTTC. This translates into CASIRQETQYF.

The CDR3 sequence is CAILPSVGGYTF. Here the CDR3 DNA reads TGTGCCATTTTGCCGTCGGTCGGTGGCTACACCTTC. The V call is TRBV12-3 or TRBV12-4, the J call TRBJ1-2, with D unresolved. The CDR3 is 12 residues long. Trimming took off 10 bases at V and 7 bases at J, with 16 bases between the two ends.

The V call is TRBV28, the J call TRBJ1-4, with 9 bases that match TRBD1. The V gene's germline CDR1 is MDHEN and CDR2 SYDVKM. The CDR3 sequence is 16 residues long. J lost 4 bases, V lost 2 bases, and 5 bases had no gene match. In nucleotides, the CDR3 is TGTGCCAGCAGTTTAGCCGGGACAGGGCGTAATGAAAAACTGTTTTTT. Its protein is CASSLAGTGRNEKLFF.

The chain combines TRBV7-3 with TRBJ1-4; no clear D. V was shortened by 1 base and J by 7 bases, with 7 bases between the two germline ends. CDR3 length equals 13 residues. Germline CDR1 and CDR2: SGHTA and FQGTGA. As DNA, the CDR3 is TGTGCCAGCAGCTTAAGTTCGGGTGAAAAACTGTTTTTT. Its protein product is CASSLSSGEKLFF.

This sequence joins TRBV4-2 and TRBJ2-7, with 8 bases matching TRBD2. The CDR3 runs 15 residues. The V segment lost 1 base and the J segment 2 bases; nucleotides outside the gene matches: 4. CDR1 is LGHNA, CDR2 YNFKEQ, per germline. The CDR3 loop is CASSQADGRAYEQYF. CDR3 in DNA: TGTGCCAGCAGCCAAGCAGACGGGAGGGCCTACGAGCAGTACTTC.

The gene calls are TRBV18 and TRBJ1-5; TRBD1 matches at 10 bases. Germline V gene data show CDR1 as KGHSH and CDR2 as LQKENI. The CDR3 consists of 18 residues. V lost 2 bases to trimming and J lost 2 bases; unmatched junction nucleotides: 9. For the CDR3, the DNA is TGTGCCAGCTCACCAACGGGACAGGGGTTTTTGGGCAATCAGCCCCAGCATTTT. Translation: CASSPTGQGFLGNQPQHF.

The V and J genes are TRBV6-5 and TRBJ2-1; TRBD2 might be the D (7 bases). The V and J ends lost 5 bases and 10 bases respectively, with 15 bases between them. The CDR3 covers 13 residues. Per the germline V gene, CDR1 is MNHEY and CDR2 is SVGAGI. CDR3 DNA: TGTGCCAGCAGTAGGGGGGGGGCTAAGGAGCAGTTCTTC. Encoded protein: CASSRGGAKEQFF.

The chain joins TRBV11-1 to TRBJ2-2; TRBD2 might be the D (7 bases). Germline-derived CDR1 and CDR2 are SGHAT and FQDESV (reference sequence). V gave up 5 bases and J gave up 5 bases, with 18 bases separating them. This CDR3 contains 16 residues. The CDR3 here is CASSNPSGGGTGELFF. CDR3 bases: TGTGCCAGCAGCAACCCATCGGGGGGCGGGACCGGGGAGCTGTTTTTT.

The chain is built from TRBV6-5 and TRBJ1-1, with TRBD1 matching 8 bases. Trimming removed 1 base from V and 3 bases from J; junction bases left unmatched: 7. Germline V gene data show CDR1 as MNHEY and CDR2 as SVGAGI. The CDR3 is 16 amino acids. The CDR3 sequence: CASSYLSRGRYTEAFF. DNA for the CDR3: TGTGCCAGCAGTTACTTAAGCAGGGGGCGATACACTGAAGCTTTCTTT.

The rearrangement joins TRBV3-1 (or the pseudogene TRBV3-2) to TRBJ1-2; the D is unclear. Germline V gene sequence: CDR1 LGHDT, CDR2 YNNKEL (reference sequence). This CDR3 is built from 14 residues. V gave up 5 bases and J gave up 4 bases, with 14 bases separating them. The CDR3 sequence is CASSDAAGIYGYTF. CDR3 nucleotide sequence: TGTGCCAGCAGCGACGCGGCCGGAATCTATGGCTACACCTTC.

CDR3 DNA: TGTGCCAGCAGCTTAGATAGCGCCATCTACGAGCAGTACTTC. As protein: CASSLDSAIYEQYF. This rearrangement joins TRBV11-2 to TRBJ2-7, with TRBD2 as a possible D gene (5 bases). V dropped 0 bases and J dropped 3 bases, with 9 bases sitting between them. The CDR3 has 14 amino acids. Germline CDR1 reads SGHAT; CDR2 reads FQNNGV.

The genes are TRBV6-5 and TRBJ1-5; TRBD1 agrees at 7 bases. The CDR3 has 13 residues. Germline CDR1 is MNHEY and CDR2 is SVGAGI. The junction had 9 bases not matched to a gene; V was cut back by 11 bases and J by 5 bases. The CDR3 sequence is CAQSRGTDQPQHF. The CDR3 DNA reads TGTGCCCAAAGCAGGGGGACTGATCAGCCCCAGCATTTT.

J is TRBJ1-2 and V is TRBV15, with 9 nucleotides matching TRBD1. The germline V gene encodes CDR1 LNHNV and CDR2 YYDKDF (reference sequence). J was trimmed by 4 bases and V by 5 bases; bases with no gene match: 8. This CDR3 is built from 15 residues. The CDR3, as DNA: TGTGCCACCAGCCGAAGCTCGACAGGGGGCTATGGCTACACCTTC. This codes for CATSRSSTGGYGYTF. The whole variable domain, remainder taken from reference TRBV15 and TRBJ1-2, is DAMVIQNPRYQVTQFGKPVTLSCSQTLNHNVMYWYQQKSSQAPKLLFHYYDKDFNNEADTPDNFQSRRPNTSFCFLDIRSPGLGDTAMYLCATSRSSTGGYGYTFGSGTRLTVV.